This T cell receptor beta chain appears in the sequencing data of a study of blood T cell repertoires in COVID-19. In the study overall: The United States, Italy and Spain supplied acute and convalescent COVID-19 samples.

This clone was found once. The CDR3 sequence is 11 residues long. V was cut by 2 bases and J by 5 bases, with 4 bases left in between. TCRdb's table, derived via immunoSEQ multiplex PCR, lists solely in-frame clones and lacks some. The sample holds under 400,000 clones, about nine tenths seen once. A COVID-19 case had been met by exposed participants during the 2 weeks before study entry. The genes are TRBV12-3 or TRBV12-4 and TRBJ2-7; D remains ambiguous. Sample: PBMCs or T cells enriched from blood (not recorded which). This TCR came from a woman aged 25-40 years who had been exposed to COVID-19. The CDR3 loop reads CASSLQNEQYF. CDR3 nucleotides: TGTGCCAGCAGTTTACAAAACGAGCAGTACTTC.